A selection of T cell receptor beta chains follows, all from one sample in a study of blood T cell repertoires in COVID-19. Method: immunoSEQ multiplex PCR; TCRdb's copy keeps in-frame clones and lacks some. The sample shows approximately 160,000 clones, around four fifths of them seen only once. The sequencing sample was made of peripheral blood. All receptors derive from a woman older than 75 with acute or convalescent COVID-19. The CDR3 runs from the conserved cysteine through the conserved F or W. Fields, in order: clone size, V gene, D gene, J gene, CDR3 protein, CDR3 DNA. D genes are given only for firm matches. Not every row has a clone size; where given, it reads once, few, many or a size class.

>.|TRBV3-1/TRBV3-2|TRBD1|TRBJ2-1
CASSQGDRTANEQFF
TGTGCCAGCAGCCAAGGGGACAGAACTGCCAATGAGCAGTTCTTC
>once|TRBV6-5|.|TRBJ1-4
CASSLRQLTNEKLFF
TGTGCCAGCAGCCTCCGACAGTTAACTAATGAAAAACTGTTTTTT
>.|TRBV19|.|TRBJ1-5
CASRVQPGDYSNQPQHF
TGTGCCAGTAGGGTCCAGCCAGGGGATTATAGCAATCAGCCCCAGCATTTT
>.|TRBV19|.|TRBJ2-1
CASSIAGRNEQFF
TGTGCCAGTAGTATAGCAGGGCGAAATGAGCAGTTCTTC
>.|TRBV10-1|TRBD2|TRBJ2-3
CASSESGRIAGVSTDTQYF
TGCGCCAGCAGTGAGTCGGGGCGTATAGCGGGAGTGAGCACAGATACGCAGTATTTT
>.|TRBV11-2|.|TRBJ1-1
CASVGWETEAFF
TGTGCCAGCGTTGGTTGGGAGACTGAAGCTTTCTTT
>.|TRBV9|.|TRBJ1-1
CASSDIRPEAFF
TGTGCCAGCAGCGACATACGCCCTGAAGCTTTCTTT
>once|TRBV2|.|TRBJ2-2
CASSERRGRTGELFF
TGTGCCAGCAGTGAGCGGCGGGGGCGGACCGGGGAGCTGTTTTTT
>.|TRBV27|.|TRBJ1-5
CASSLGRSGFNQPQHF
TGTGCCAGCAGTTTAGGACGCTCGGGGTTTAATCAGCCCCAGCATTTT
>.|TRBV11-2|TRBD1|TRBJ2-2
CASRLGGTGFPGELFF
TGTGCCAGCAGGCTTGGGGGGACAGGGTTTCCCGGGGAGCTGTTTTTT
>few|TRBV7-3|.|TRBJ1-1
CASSPDWANTEAFF
TGTGCCAGCAGCCCGGACTGGGCGAACACTGAAGCTTTCTTT
>.|TRBV29-1|TRBD1|TRBJ1-1
CSVDGQGAAFF
TGCAGCGTTGATGGACAGGGGGCAGCTTTCTTT
>.|TRBV6-5|TRBD1|TRBJ1-2
CASRQTGKHGYTF
TGTGCCAGCAGGCAGACAGGGAAGCATGGCTACACCTTC
>few|TRBV18|TRBD1|TRBJ1-2
CASSPPRGQENYGYTF
TGTGCCAGCTCACCACCTCGGGGACAGGAAAACTATGGCTACACCTTC
>once|TRBV5-1|TRBD2|TRBJ2-7
CASTQRGYLGSEQYF
TGCGCCAGCACACAGCGGGGGTACCTTGGGAGCGAGCAGTACTTC
>.|TRBV5-8|TRBD2|TRBJ2-3
CASREGLADDTDTQYF
TGTGCCAGCAGAGAAGGACTAGCGGATGACACAGATACGCAGTATTTT
>.|TRBV5-1|.|TRBJ1-1
CASSLNWNTEAFF
TGCGCCAGCAGCTTAAACTGGAACACTGAAGCTTTCTTT
>few|TRBV2|.|TRBJ2-1
CASSEQGMSNEQFF
TGTGCCAGCAGTGAGCAGGGAATGTCCAATGAGCAGTTCTTC
>.|TRBV12-3/TRBV12-4|.|TRBJ2-2
CASTPGRHGELFF
TGTGCCAGCACCCCGGGGAGGCACGGGGAGCTGTTTTTT
>.|TRBV6-5|.|TRBJ1-1
CASGRVPFTEAFF
TGTGCCAGCGGCAGGGTCCCGTTCACTGAAGCTTTCTTT
>.|TRBV15|.|TRBJ1-5
CATSRAWTVQEGYSNQPQHF
TGTGCCACCAGCAGAGCTTGGACAGTCCAAGAGGGCTATAGCAATCAGCCCCAGCATTTT
>.|TRBV6-2/TRBV6-3|.|TRBJ2-3
CASSYFREATDTQYF
TGTGCCAGCAGTTACTTCAGGGAGGCCACAGATACGCAGTATTTT
>.|TRBV3-1/TRBV3-2|TRBD1|TRBJ2-2
CASSQRTGRNTGELFF
TGTGCCAGCAGCCAACGGACAGGGAGAAACACCGGGGAGCTGTTTTTT
>.|TRBV3-1/TRBV3-2|.|TRBJ1-2
CASSQGRGANYGYTF
TGTGCCAGCAGCCAAGGACGGGGAGCTAACTATGGCTACACCTTC
>.|TRBV19|TRBD1|TRBJ1-2
CASRTPGQGGGAYGYTF
TGTGCCAGTAGGACTCCGGGACAGGGAGGGGGTGCCTATGGCTACACCTTC
>.|TRBV10-3|TRBD2|TRBJ2-7
CAISESSSGDPYEQYF
TGTGCCATCAGTGAGTCATCTAGCGGGGACCCCTACGAGCAGTACTTC
>.|TRBV5-1|.|TRBJ2-7
CASSLERGANEQYF
TGCGCCAGCAGCTTGGAACGGGGGGCTAACGAGCAGTACTTC
>.|TRBV6-5|.|TRBJ2-3
CASRAGASTDTQYF
TGTGCCAGCAGGGCGGGTGCTAGCACAGATACGCAGTATTTT
>few|TRBV5-1|TRBD1|TRBJ1-3
CASSQSGQSSGNTIYF
TGCGCCAGCAGCCAATCGGGACAGAGCTCTGGAAACACCATATATTTT
>.|TRBV7-2|.|TRBJ1-5
CASSSQDGQPQHF
TGTGCCAGCAGCTCCCAGGATGGGCAGCCCCAGCATTTT
>.|TRBV6-6|.|TRBJ2-1
CASSPRFLGQSSYNEQFF
TGTGCCAGCAGTCCCCGATTTTTAGGACAGAGCTCCTACAATGAGCAGTTCTTC
>.|TRBV19|TRBD1|TRBJ2-2
CASSAGTGAPGELFF
TGTGCCAGTAGTGCCGGGACAGGAGCCCCCGGGGAGCTGTTTTTT
>.|TRBV11-2|TRBD1|TRBJ1-1
CASSWGDSKRAFF
TGTGCCAGCAGCTGGGGGGACAGCAAAAGAGCTTTCTTT
>.|TRBV6-9|.|TRBJ2-1
CASSPVEGGEQFF
TGTGCCAGCAGTCCCGTAGAGGGGGGGGAGCAGTTCTTC
>.|TRBV4-1|TRBD2|TRBJ2-6
CASSQEGLAGVSGANVLTF
TGCGCCAGCAGCCAAGAGGGGCTAGCGGGAGTCTCTGGGGCCAACGTCCTGACTTTC
>.|TRBV7-2|TRBD1|TRBJ2-2
CASSSPLPGQGRRELFF
TGTGCCAGCAGCTCCCCTCTACCGGGACAGGGACGAAGGGAGCTGTTTTTT
>.|TRBV5-5|TRBD2|TRBJ2-7
CASSSQRDVGEQYF
TGTGCCAGCAGCTCCCAGCGGGATGTGGGGGAGCAGTACTTC
>.|TRBV6-6|.|TRBJ2-7
CASSYSSGNQNEQYF
TGTGCCAGCAGTTACTCGTCAGGGAATCAAAACGAGCAGTACTTC
>.|TRBV5-1|.|TRBJ1-2
CASSLSQDPYGYTF
TGCGCCAGCAGCTTGTCACAGGACCCCTATGGCTACACCTTC
>.|TRBV13|.|TRBJ2-1
CASSLGRDEQFF
TGTGCCAGCAGCTTAGGGAGGGATGAGCAGTTCTTC
>once|TRBV18|TRBD1|TRBJ2-2
CASSPTDRGLTGGELFF
TGTGCCAGCTCACCGACCGACAGGGGGCTAACGGGCGGGGAGCTGTTTTTT